This T cell receptor beta chain appears in the sequencing data of a study of neurological immune-mediated disorders. In each sequencing run, over 160 million TCR-beta sequences were generated from 15-18 subjects. Each CDR3 protein gets one entry after TCRdb re-called the 5' RACE reads with MiXCR. The profile shows tens of thousands of distinct CDR3 sequences, roughly 11% of them singletons. The ends lost 8 bases at V and 2 bases at J; junction bases unmatched: 9. The length of the CDR3 is 15 residues. CDR1 and CDR2 from the germline V gene are MNHEY and SMNVEV (reference sequence). This clonotype has at least ten counts.

The V gene is TRBV27, the J gene TRBJ2-3; 8 bases align to TRBD1. Sequenced sample: CD4+ T cells from blood. This TCR was sampled from a woman under 40 with HTLV-1-associated myelopathy (HAM/TSP). CDR3 sequence: CASRRGTGDTDTQYF. CDR3 nucleotide sequence: TGTGCCAGCCGCCGAGGGACAGGAGACACAGATACGCAGTATTTT.